The entry below gives a single T cell receptor beta chain sequence along with its context. Participants were aged 18 to 89 years from around 24 US areas. Categorization into cohorts depended on clinical history that participants reported. Original processing notes: Estimates of nucleated cell counts were drawn from the amplification of reference gene primers. Sequenced by immunoSEQ multiplex PCR; TCRdb stores in-frame clones only, minus some. V, J and clone size were drawn from that table, and D and trimming were deduced from the DNA. The data hold fewer than 200,000 clones, with roughly 85% observed a single time. This record belongs to a study of blood T cell repertoires in COVID-19. Overall study: Samples of COVID-19 (acute and convalescent) were obtained from the United States, Italy and Spain.

This CDR3 spans 18 amino acids. With 3 bases clipped from V and 7 bases from J, the junction kept 12 bases outside the gene matches. Per germline, CDR1 KGHDR and CDR2 SFDVKD. Sample: PBMCs or T cells enriched from blood (not recorded which). The chain recombines TRBV24-1 with TRBJ2-1; 12 bases match TRBD2. The sequence came from an older woman in a cohort exposed to, infected with or recovered from COVID-19 (not recorded which). The CDR3 here is CATSDTRARLAGGNEQFF. The CDR3 DNA is TGTGCCACCAGTGATACCCGCGCCAGGCTAGCGGGAGGGAATGAGCAGTTCTTC.